This T cell receptor beta chain appears in the sequencing data of a study of cytomegalovirus exposure and HLA in healthy donors. About the study: Roughly 85 million unique TCRs from HLA-typed donors made up an early data release. Membership in the Caucasian-associated ancestry cluster was found for 81% of fewer than 450 genotyped donors. Study-wide results and limits: A later analysis found common viral pathogens apparently linked to several of the most significant clusters.

The PCR made use of 60 Vbeta and 13 Jbeta primers. Method: immunoSEQ multiplex PCR; TCRdb's copy keeps in-frame clones and lacks some. The sample holds 110,000 to 150,000 clones, 65% to 80% seen once. The CDR3 length is 14 residues. CDR1 SGHKS and CDR2 YYEKEE come from the germline V gene (reference sequence). The junction had 1 base not matched to a gene; V was cut back by 0 bases and J by 4 bases. About this clone: No antigen is known for it.

V is TRBV5-5 and J is TRBJ1-3, with TRBD1 matching over 7 bases. The sample taken for sequencing was PBMCs. The receptor's source is a woman in her thirties or forties in good health and CMV-seronegative. The CDR3 sequence: CASSLGQGGNTIYF. CDR3 DNA: TGTGCCAGCAGCTTGGGACAGGGAGGAAACACCATATATTTT. Full variable domain (outside the CDR3, taken from reference TRBV5-5 and TRBJ1-3): DAGVTQSPTHLIKTRGQQVTLRCSPISGHKSVSWYQQVLGQGPQFIFQYYEKEERGRGNFPDRFSARQFPNYSSELNVNALLLGDSALYLCASSLGQGGNTIYFGEGSWLTVV.